A selection of T cell receptor beta chains follows, all from one sample in a study of T-cell reconstitution after alpha-beta-depleted transplantation in children. TCRdb fed the PCR reads into MiXCR, producing one record per CDR3 protein. Of about 980,000 distinct CDR3 sequences in the sample, around 30% were seen once. The sample in question was PBMCs, mostly from graft donor cells, obtained 360 days after TCRalphabeta/CD19-depleted stem cell transplant. The source is a boy younger than two who had a stem cell transplant for SCID, so the T cells may come from the graft donor. Both conserved end residues are part of each CDR3. The D gene is left open where the match is weak. Some rows have no size entry. The others give once, few or many, or a class for an expanded clone.

15,TRBV3-1,.,TRBJ1-1,.,TGTGCCAGCAGCCAACAACAGGTGAGGAACACTGAAGCTTTCTTT,CASSQQQVRNTEAFF
13,TRBV15,.,TRBJ2-5,.,TGTGCCACCAGCAGAGCGAAGTCAGAGACCCAGTACTTC,CATSRAKSETQYF
13,TRBV12-3/TRBV12-4,.,TRBJ1-5,.,TGTGCCAGCAGTTTATGGGCCGACCAGCCCCAGCATTTT,CASSLWADQPQHF
17,TRBV6-1,.,TRBJ2-7,TRBD1,TGTGCCAGCAGCCCTCGGGCAGGGGGCCCCAGCTCCTACGAGCAGTACTTC,CASSPRAGGPSSYEQYF
14,TRBV24-1,.,TRBJ2-2,.,TGTGCCACCAGTGCCGGGGCGAACACCGGGGAGCTGTTTTTT,CATSAGANTGELFF
14,TRBV5-1,few,TRBJ2-1,TRBD1,TGCGCCAGCAGCACCGGACAGGCCGCTGATGAGCAGTTCTTC,CASSTGQAADEQFF
18,TRBV18,.,TRBJ2-5,TRBD1,TGTGCCAGCTCACGGTTGACCGGGACAGGTTCCCGCCAAGAGACCCAGTACTTC,CASSRLTGTGSRQETQYF
14,TRBV12-3/TRBV12-4,few,TRBJ1-1,.,TGTGCCAGCAGCCTACAGAGACCGAACACTGAAGCTTTCTTT,CASSLQRPNTEAFF
13,TRBV5-1,.,TRBJ2-7,.,TGCGCCAGCAGTGGCAGGGGGGTTAGCGAGCAGTACTTC,CASSGRGVSEQYF
14,TRBV7-3,.,TRBJ1-6,.,TGTGCCAGCAGCTTAACAGGTCTCAATTCACCCCTCCACTTT,CASSLTGLNSPLHF